A single sample gave rise to the 27 T cell receptor beta chains below, sequenced in a study of T cells in Graves' hyperthyroidism and ophthalmopathy. RNA transcripts gave rise to amplified TCR beta CDR3 regions. HTBI primers were employed in a first-round RT-PCR of the TCR CDR3. Via MiXCR, TCRdb re-called the multiplex PCR reads, giving one row per CDR3 protein. The repertoire holds fewer than 500,000 distinct CDR3 sequences, approximately 15% seen once, with 15% to 20% in the top ten. The sequenced material came from blood. These receptors were taken from a woman in her thirties with Graves' ophthalmopathy.

This chain uses TRBV2 with TRBJ1-1, with unresolved D. The CDR3 loop spans 11 amino acids. The germline gives CDR1 SNHLY, CDR2 FYNNEI. V was pared by 8 bases and J by 7 bases, with 11 bases between. DNA for the CDR3: TGTGCCAGCCTATTCCAGCTTGAAGCTTTCTTT. Protein: CASLFQLEAFF. The whole variable domain, remainder taken from reference TRBV2 and TRBJ1-1, is EPEVTQTPSHQVTQMGQEVILRCVPISNHLYFYWYRQILGQKVEFLVSFYNNEISEKSEIFDDQFSVERPDGSNFTLKIRSTKLEDSAMYFCASLFQLEAFFGQGTRLTVV.

This clonotype was detected many times. The J gene is TRBJ1-5, the V gene TRBV28, with D hard to call. The CDR3 sequence is 17 residues long. Trimming cost V 1 base and J 6 bases, with 19 bases left between them. Germline CDR1 MDHEN, CDR2 SYDVKM. The CDR3 is CASSLLGLGVEGQPQHF. For the CDR3, the DNA is TGTGCCAGCAGTTTATTAGGTTTAGGAGTTGAAGGTCAGCCCCAGCATTTT.

This clonotype appeared many times. This chain uses TRBV2 with TRBJ2-3; 8 bases are a match to TRBD1. V trimming: 6 bases; J trimming: 2 bases; junction bases outside the gene matches: 7. CDR1 and CDR2 from the germline V gene are SNHLY and FYNNEI. This CDR3 has 15 amino acids. The CDR3 DNA is TGTGCCAGCAGCCCGACAGGGGTTAACACAGATACGCAGTATTTT. Its translation: CASSPTGVNTDTQYF.

J is TRBJ1-1 and V is TRBV5-5; possibly TRBD1 for D (5 bases). V lost 1 base and J 3 bases, leaving 10 bases between the germline ends. Germline-derived CDR1 and CDR2 are SGHKS and YYEKEE (reference sequence). This CDR3 is built from 14 residues. The CDR3 is CASSLIQEYTEAFF. The CDR3 DNA reads as TGTGCCAGCAGCTTGATACAGGAGTACACTGAAGCTTTCTTT.

This clonotype occurred a few times. The V call is TRBV14, the J call TRBJ2-1; possible D gene TRBD1, 6 bases. CDR3 size: 16 residues. The V end was cut by 0 bases, the J end by 3 bases, with 12 bases between. CDR1 is SGHDN and CDR2 is FVKESK in the germline V gene. The CDR3 spells CASSQDGVRGYNEQFF. In DNA form, the CDR3 reads TGTGCCAGCAGCCAAGATGGAGTCAGGGGCTACAATGAGCAGTTCTTC.

The table lists this clonotype with many counts. This chain links TRBV10-3 with TRBJ2-5; the match to TRBD2 covers 9 bases. This CDR3 comprises 15 residues. CDR1 is ENHRY and CDR2 is SYGVKD in the germline V gene. Trimming cost V 5 bases and J 2 bases; bases outside gene matches: 6. This CDR3 is CAISTGLAMQETQYF. The CDR3 DNA is TGTGCCATCAGTACCGGACTAGCGATGCAAGAGACCCAGTACTTC.

The chain uses TRBV20-1 and TRBJ2-7; no clear D. The CDR3 runs 12 residues. From germline, CDR1 is DFQATT and CDR2 SNEGSKA (reference sequence). V was pared by 6 bases and J by 7 bases, with 16 bases between. The CDR3 DNA follows: TGCAGTGCCGGCCCCTCCACTGGGGAGCAGTACTTC. Its protein is CSAGPSTGEQYF.

This clonotype was recorded at least ten times. The V and J genes are TRBV20-1 and TRBJ1-1; TRBD1 is a possible D gene (6 bases). CDR1 is DFQATT, CDR2 SNEGSKA, per germline (reference sequence). Deletions cut 4 bases from V and 0 bases from J, with 12 bases between. The CDR3 has 14 amino acids. In nucleotides, the CDR3 is TGCAGTGCTAATACTGGACAGTTGAACACTGAAGCTTTCTTT. Amino acids: CSANTGQLNTEAFF.

The genes are TRBV19 and TRBJ1-1; D remains ambiguous. Trimming left V 1 base short and J 0 bases short, with 12 bases between. The CDR3 has 16 residues. Germline V gene data show CDR1 as LNHDA and CDR2 as SQIVND (reference sequence). The CDR3 protein is CASSIVSGKMNTEAFF. CDR3 coding DNA: TGTGCCAGTAGTATAGTGAGTGGCAAGATGAACACTGAAGCTTTCTTT.

The chain joins TRBV20-1 to TRBJ1-6, with 9 bases aligning to TRBD1. Germline V gene sequence: CDR1 DFQATT, CDR2 SNEGSKA (reference sequence). The CDR3 extends over 13 amino acids. With V trimmed by 6 bases and J by 9 bases, 6 bases remained unmatched. The CDR3 region is CSAAGQGISPLHF. In nucleotides, the CDR3 is TGCAGTGCCGCGGGACAGGGAATTTCACCCCTCCACTTT.

Many counts were recorded for this clonotype. The V call is TRBV7-2, the J call TRBJ2-7; D gene uncertain. The V and J ends lost 5 bases and 5 bases respectively, with 19 bases between them. CDR1 is SGHTA, CDR2 FQGNSA, per germline. The CDR3 is made up of 15 amino acids. In nucleotides, the CDR3 is TGTGCCAGCAGCCTCCAGGCCCCCCCCCCTCACGAGCAGTACTTC. It encodes CASSLQAPPPHEQYF.

In its sample, this clonotype was seen many times. The chain couples TRBV3-1 to TRBJ2-3; D is possibly TRBD1 (5 bases). The CDR3 has 14 residues. Trimming left V 4 bases short and J 5 bases short, with 13 bases between. CDR1 and CDR2 (germline): LGHDT, YNNKEL (reference sequence). The CDR3 sequence is CASSPVGQIDTQYF. The CDR3, as DNA: TGTGCCAGCAGCCCCGTCGGACAAATAGATACGCAGTATTTT.

The sample holds many counts of this clonotype. The rearrangement links TRBV6-5 to TRBJ1-2, with D uncertain. The germline V gene encodes CDR1 MNHEY and CDR2 SVGAGI. Trimming left V 0 bases short and J 4 bases short, with 15 bases between. This CDR3 comprises 16 residues. CDR3: CASSYSAVTVSYGYTF. CDR3 in DNA: TGTGCCAGCAGTTACTCCGCAGTAACGGTCTCCTATGGCTACACCTTC.

The chain couples TRBV4-1 to TRBJ1-6; D ambiguous. This CDR3 comprises 15 residues. The germline V gene has CDR1 MGHRA and CDR2 YSYEKL. Trimming removed 1 base at V and 11 bases at J, with 15 bases between. The DNA of the CDR3 is TGCGCCAGCAGCCAAGTTAGAACCCGGGAGACACCCCTCCACTTT. It specifies CASSQVRTRETPLHF.

This clonotype was observed a handful of times. This rearrangement joins TRBV20-1 to TRBJ1-1; D ambiguous. This CDR3 is built from 8 residues. With 3 bases removed from V and 7 bases from J, the gap between germline ends came to 0 bases. Germline V gene sequence: CDR1 DFQATT, CDR2 SNEGSKA (reference sequence). The CDR3 DNA is TGCAGTGCTAGTGAAGCTTTCTTT. Its protein is CSASEAFF.

This clonotype has a handful of counts. CDR3 sequence reads: CASSLNPGLAGGYNEQFF. CDR3 nucleotide sequence: TGTGCCAGCAGCCTAAACCCGGGACTAGCGGGGGGGTACAATGAGCAGTTCTTC. The gene calls are TRBV7-3 and TRBJ2-1; 16 nucleotides align to TRBD2. V lost 5 bases, J lost 4 bases, and 8 bases stayed unmatched. CDR3 length equals 18 residues. CDR1 and CDR2 from the germline V gene are SGHTA and FQGTGA.

This clonotype was seen at least ten times. V usage is TRBV20-1 and J usage is TRBJ2-1; 13 nucleotides align to TRBD2. With 1 base clipped from V and 6 bases from J, the junction kept 0 bases outside the gene matches. Per the germline V gene, CDR1 is DFQATT and CDR2 is SNEGSKA (reference sequence). The CDR3 is made up of 14 amino acids. CDR3 loop: CSARGTSGGNEQFF. The CDR3 nucleotides read TGCAGTGCTAGAGGGACTAGCGGGGGCAATGAGCAGTTCTTC.

This clonotype occurred many times. V is TRBV2 and J is TRBJ2-7, with 10 bases matching TRBD1. This CDR3 contains 14 residues. In germline, CDR1 is SNHLY, CDR2 FYNNEI. J was trimmed by 3 bases and V by 5 bases; bases with no gene match: 4. CDR3 nucleotide sequence: TGTGCCAGCAGTTGGGACAGGGGCCTCTACGAGCAGTACTTC. It yields the protein CASSWDRGLYEQYF.

This clonotype occurred a few times. The rearrangement links TRBV20-1 to TRBJ1-5, with D possibly matching TRBD1 (5 bases). The CDR3 has 16 amino acids. CDR1 is DFQATT, CDR2 SNEGSKA, per germline (reference sequence). The germline V and J ends were trimmed by 3 bases and 7 bases, with 22 bases remaining between them. The CDR3 spells CSASPGGGRGDQPQHF. CDR3 nucleotide sequence: TGCAGTGCTAGTCCTGGGGGGGGGAGGGGAGACCAGCCCCAGCATTTT.

This clonotype has at least ten counts. The chain is built from TRBV5-4 and TRBJ2-7; 8 bases fit TRBD2. The germline CDR1 and CDR2 sequences are SGHNT and YYREEE (reference sequence). CDR3 length: 13 amino acids. V shed 5 bases and J 3 bases; nucleotides not matched to a gene: 4. CDR3 DNA sequence: TGTGCCAGCAGGCCCGGGAGGGGCTACGAGCAGTACTTC. The encoded protein is CASRPGRGYEQYF. The full variable domain, with the rest looked up from reference TRBV5-4 and TRBJ2-7, is ETGVTQSPTHLIKTRGQQVTLRCSSQSGHNTVSWYQQALGQGPQFIFQYYREEENGRGNFPPRFSGLQFPNYSSELNVNALELDDSALYLCASRPGRGYEQYFGPGTRLTVT.

This clonotype was detected only a few times. The chain employs TRBV4-1 and TRBJ2-7; D may be TRBD2 (6 bases). This CDR3 contains 16 residues. The V gene's germline CDR1 is MGHRA and CDR2 YSYEKL. V lost 4 bases, J lost 2 bases, and 18 bases lay in between. In DNA, the CDR3 is TGCGCCAGCAGCCTTCTGCAGGGAGGTGGGCCCTACGAGCAGTACTTC. Its protein product is CASSLLQGGGPYEQYF.

This clonotype was found many times. V and J are TRBV5-1 and TRBJ2-7; D not certain. Per the germline V gene, CDR1 is SGHRS and CDR2 is YFSETQ. Trimming cost V 0 bases and J 3 bases, with 7 bases left between them. This CDR3 contains 13 residues. The CDR3 bases are TGCGCCAGCAGCTTGGAAGTGGGCTACGAGCAGTACTTC. The encoded protein is CASSLEVGYEQYF.

The chain combines TRBV5-6 with TRBJ2-2; D call uncertain. V dropped 4 bases and J dropped 4 bases, with 5 bases sitting between them. This CDR3 region has 12 residues. Germline CDR1 is SGHDT and CDR2 is YYEEEE. The CDR3 loop is CASSGTTGELFF. The CDR3 region has the DNA TGTGCCAGCAGCGGAACCACCGGGGAGCTGTTTTTT.

This clonotype has at least ten counts. This rearrangement joins TRBV7-9 to TRBJ2-5; D remains ambiguous. The CDR3 extends over 14 amino acids. Trimming took off 5 bases at V and 2 bases at J, with 12 bases between the two ends. CDR1 and CDR2 (germline): SEHNR, FQNEAQ (reference sequence). CDR3 in amino acids: CASSQDRHQETQYF. The CDR3 nucleotides are TGTGCCAGCAGCCAAGACCGCCATCAAGAGACCCAGTACTTC.

Points on this clonotype: The CDR3 end shows no conserved phenylalanine or tryptophan, and so a read error is likely. This rearrangement joins TRBV3-1 to TRBJ2-7; D unresolved. Between the trimmed V and J ends, which lost 4 bases and 2 bases, there was a span of 6 bases. This CDR3 is built from 12 residues. CDR1 and CDR2 (germline): LGHDT, YNNKEL (reference sequence). Here the CDR3 reads CASSPGTYEQYL. The CDR3 DNA sequence: TGTGCCAGCAGCCCAGGAACCTACGAGCAGTACCTC.

The rearrangement uses TRBV27 and TRBJ1-4, with a weak D call TRBD1 (5 bases). The CDR3 is 14 residues long. V lost 6 bases and J lost 10, with 18 bases in between. Germline V gene data show CDR1 as MNHEY and CDR2 as SMNVEV (reference sequence). The DNA of the CDR3 is TGTGCCAGCAGGGAACCCGGGACCTCCGGAAAACTGTTTTTT. Translating it yields CASREPGTSGKLFF.

This clonotype was seen ten or more times. J is TRBJ2-1 and V is TRBV2; TRBD2 matches 12 bases. V trimming: 6 bases; J trimming: 9 bases; junction bases outside the gene matches: 9. The CDR3 length is 15 residues. The germline CDR1 and CDR2 sequences are SNHLY and FYNNEI. In DNA form, the CDR3 reads TGTGCCAGCAGAGGACTAGCGGGGAGAGTGAGTGAGCAGTTCTTC. Protein: CASRGLAGRVSEQFF. Using reference TRBV2 and TRBJ2-1 for the parts outside the CDR3, the full variable domain is EPEVTQTPSHQVTQMGQEVILRCVPISNHLYFYWYRQILGQKVEFLVSFYNNEISEKSEIFDDQFSVERPDGSNFTLKIRSTKLEDSAMYFCASRGLAGRVSEQFFGPGTRLTVL.